What follows describes a single T cell receptor (beta chain). Its antigen is still unknown. No per-base quality is available; no much larger clone lies one base away. Library construction relied on 5' RACE. Reads for this sample came from an Illumina HiSeq 2500. A second PCR of roughly 7 to 12 cycles was run with a J-beta primer mix and a sample-barcoded 5' primer. A template-switch 5' adaptor carrying 12 random nucleotides introduced a unique molecular identifier onto each TCR beta cDNA molecule. Each sample yielded at least 3 million CDR3-containing paired-end reads. First-strand cDNA synthesis was performed from all RNA using the Mint cDNA synthesis kit, with priming by a TRBC-specific oligonucleotide. After uracil-DNA glycosylase treatment, a first 18-cycle PCR used universal primers M1SS and BC2_uni_R on all cDNA. The paper's data handling went like this. For normalization, 1 million high-quality reads, each with a distinct molecular identifier, were randomly selected from each sample. Reads with shared molecular identifiers were discarded instead of being binned into consensus sequences. MiTCR, set to a Q25 quality threshold and the strictest error-elimination algorithm, was used for CDR3 identification, clonotype clustering and error correction. A nonparametric unseen species model with Euler transformation was used to estimate a lower bound on total TCR beta diversity. TCRdb reprocessed the public reads (quality trimming at Q25 with fastp, clone calling with MiXCR) and kept in-frame beta chains. Rows with one shared CDR3 protein collapse into an entry with the most common genes and DNA. TCRdb's processing, not the study's, gives the V and J calls here. This sample comprises about 970,000 distinct CDR3 sequences, roughly 51% of them detected only once. The biggest ten clones account for about a fifth of the sample.

The 39 donors, aged 6 to 90 years, were systemically healthy Caucasian individuals from Russia. Each donor gave 8 to 10 milliliters of peripheral blood, collected into EDTA-treated Vacutainer tubes. Ficoll-Paque density-gradient centrifugation was used to isolate PBMCs, with at least 6 million obtained per sample. Trizol reagent was used to extract total RNA from the PBMCs, yielding at least 5 micrograms per sample. For every donor, flow cytometry on a PBMC aliquot measured the percentage of naive CD45RAhigh/CD27high T cells. Deletion took 6 bases off V and 2 bases off J, with a span of 14 bases between the germline ends. CDR1 and CDR2 are drawn from the germline V gene: SQVTM, ANQGSEA. Counted from cysteine to phenylalanine, this CDR3 has 13 amino acids. CDR3 DNA is the only sequence kept; it has 39 bases, read in frame from the first base. This sample was included in a study of blood T cells in healthy people across ages (dated by TCRdb to the mid-2010s). Turning to the overall study: Template switching captured roughly one uniquely barcoded TCR beta cDNA molecule per two T cells in model experiments. The study measured age-related changes in TCR beta repertoire diversity using deep sequencing normalized with unique cDNA molecular identifiers. Four age groups were formed from the donors: young (average roughly 15 years), middle-aged (just under 40), aged (62) and long-lived (roughly 88). To avoid experimental bias, donors of different ages were distributed randomly across sequencing lanes. For two donors (one aged 18 to 30 and one aged 80 or older), the study analyzed two additional independent replicas of 1 million unique cDNA reads from the same blood draw. General study outcomes and caveats: Observed TCR beta diversity correlated strongly with the percentage of naive T cells measured by flow cytometry. Compared with the aged group, more naive CD4+ T cells, fewer expanded clones and increased TCR diversity were shown by the long-lived group, suggesting age selection. Observed TCR beta diversity per million T cells fell roughly linearly with age, and a significant reduction was already apparent by age about 43. Conclusive comparison of naive and antigen-experienced compartments was prevented by the profiling of bulk unsorted PBMCs. Donor CMV infection status was unknown, potentially confounding age-related changes in expanded clonotypes. Estimates of total diversity from one million sequenced T cells were regarded as lower bounds and underestimates.

Sample: blood. The chain employs TRBV29-1 and TRBJ2-7; the D gene is tentatively TRBD1 or TRBD2, each matching 5 bases. The sequence derives from a woman aged 55-69 years in good health. At the DNA level, the sequence is TGCAGCGTGAGGGCAGGGATCACCTACGAGCAGTACTTC. This codes for CSVRAGITYEQYF.